These 11 T cell receptor beta chains were all obtained from the same sample, sequenced in a study of CD8+CD57+ T cells in acquired aplastic anemia. Profiling that covered TCR beta VDJ and CDR3 relied on genomic DNA as its template. TCRdb re-called the reads with MiXCR, one entry per CDR3 protein. Seen here are some 290,000 distinct CDR3 sequences, roughly 50% observed once, and the top ten hold 8%. The specimen was sorted CD4+, CD8+, or CD8+CD57+ T cells (not recorded which) from PBMCs. All receptors come from a human donor with severe aplastic anemia or a healthy control (not recorded which).

The chain uses TRBV19 and TRBJ1-6, with 8 bases that match TRBD1. CDR3 length: 14 residues. Germline V gives CDR1 LNHDA, CDR2 SQIVND (reference sequence). V lost 6 bases and J lost 9; bases outside the gene matches: 7. Here the CDR3 reads CASRTDREFSPLHF. Here the CDR3 DNA reads TGTGCCAGTAGAACGGACAGGGAATTTTCACCCCTCCACTTT.

This clonotype has just one count. The V and J genes are TRBV12-3 or TRBV12-4 and TRBJ2-3; D is undetermined. Trimming pared 7 bases from V and 1 base from J, leaving 21 bases between. The CDR3 is 17 amino acids. The CDR3 protein is CASTLKSREIGTDTQYF. The DNA of the CDR3 is TGTGCCAGCACCCTCAAAAGTAGGGAAATCGGCACAGATACGCAGTATTTT.

The V and J genes are TRBV20-1 and TRBJ2-7, with 7 bases aligning to TRBD2. The CDR3 spans 13 residues. The V and J ends lost 1 base and 6 bases, in that order; junction bases with no gene match: 6. Germline CDR1 DFQATT, CDR2 SNEGSKA (reference sequence). The CDR3 DNA follows: TGCAGTGCTAGAGTCCGGGAGGCGGGCGAGCAGTACTTC. Translated, it gives CSARVREAGEQYF.

The rearrangement links TRBV12-3 or TRBV12-4 to TRBJ2-7, with 8 bases fitting TRBD1. The CDR3 runs to 16 residues. V was pared by 4 bases and J by 4 bases, with 12 bases of the junction left unmatched. CDR3 sequence (DNA): TGTGCCAGCAGTTCCCGTACCGGGACAGGACTATACGAGCAGTACTTC. The encoded protein is CASSSRTGTGLYEQYF.

This clonotype was observed at least ten times. The chain carries TRBV6-6 and TRBJ1-6; D unresolved. Germline CDR1 is MNHNY and CDR2 is SVGAGI (reference sequence). CDR3 length: 14 amino acids. Trimming cost V 2 bases and J 10 bases, with 12 bases left between them. The CDR3 reads CASSYPIVGSPLHF. DNA for the CDR3: TGTGCCAGCAGTTACCCCATCGTGGGCTCACCCCTCCACTTT.

This clonotype was detected ten times or more. The chain couples TRBV11-1 to TRBJ2-3, with TRBD2 matching over 9 bases. The V gene end was trimmed by 3 bases and the J gene end by 8 bases; junction bases not matched to a gene: 9. The germline V gene encodes CDR1 SGHAT and CDR2 FQDESV (reference sequence). CDR3 length equals 15 residues. The CDR3 loop reads CASSFASGGSGTQYF. In DNA, the CDR3 is TGTGCCAGCAGCTTTGCGAGCGGGGGGTCCGGTACGCAGTATTTT.

The chain carries TRBV29-1 and TRBJ2-2; D is unclear. Germline CDR1 reads SQVTM; CDR2 reads ANQGSEA. CDR3 length equals 10 residues. The ends were cut back, 6 bases at V and 7 bases at J, with 6 bases in the middle. The CDR3 loop is CSVRIGELFF. Written as DNA, the CDR3 is TGCAGCGTACGTATCGGGGAGCTGTTTTTT.

This clonotype has a handful of counts. The chain recombines TRBV2 with TRBJ1-4, with D tentatively TRBD1 (6 bases). Germline values: CDR1 SNHLY, CDR2 FYNNEI. Between the trimmed V and J ends, which lost 6 bases and 7 bases, there was a span of 12 bases. This CDR3 contains 13 residues. The CDR3, as DNA: TGTGCCAGCAGGACAGGCCAGGGTGAAAAACTGTTTTTT. This encodes CASRTGQGEKLFF. Full variable domain (rest looked up from reference TRBV2 and TRBJ1-4): EPEVTQTPSHQVTQMGQEVILRCVPISNHLYFYWYRQILGQKVEFLVSFYNNEISEKSEIFDDQFSVERPDGSNFTLKIRSTKLEDSAMYFCASRTGQGEKLFFGSGTQLSVL.

A word on this clonotype: At one end the junction does not follow the germline gene, possibly because of a read error. The V call is TRBV18, the J call TRBJ2-5; 7 nucleotides agree with TRBD2. The CDR3 is made up of 15 amino acids. CDR1 and CDR2 from the germline V gene are KGHSH and LQKENI. CDR3 nucleotide sequence: TGTGCCAGCTCACCTCGGGGGGATGTCCAAGAGACCCGGTACTTC. This gives the protein CASSPRGDVQETRYF.

This clonotype has a count of ten or more. V is TRBV5-6 and J is TRBJ2-5; 7 bases are a match to TRBD1. This CDR3 contains 15 residues. V dropped 4 bases and J dropped 1; count of bases not matched to a gene: 7. CDR1 is SGHDT, CDR2 YYEEEE, per germline. The CDR3 bases are TGTGCCAGCAGCAAATCGAGGGGGCTCCAAGAGACCCAGTACTTC. It encodes CASSKSRGLQETQYF. The complete variable domain, with remaining parts taken from reference TRBV5-6 and TRBJ2-5, reads DAGVTQSPTHLIKTRGQQVTLRCSPKSGHDTVSWYQQALGQGPQFIFQYYEEEERQRGNFPDRFSGHQFPNYSSELNVNALLLGDSALYLCASSKSRGLQETQYFGPGTRLLVL.

This sequence joins TRBV2 and TRBJ2-7, with 8 nucleotides matching TRBD2. V shed 1 base, J shed 6 bases, and the junction held 5 bases outside the gene matches. Germline assignment: CDR1 SNHLY and CDR2 FYNNEI. This CDR3 has 14 amino acids. The CDR3 DNA is TGTGCCAGCAGTGAAGTCAGCGGGAGTTTCGAGCAGTACTTC. Its protein product is CASSEVSGSFEQYF.